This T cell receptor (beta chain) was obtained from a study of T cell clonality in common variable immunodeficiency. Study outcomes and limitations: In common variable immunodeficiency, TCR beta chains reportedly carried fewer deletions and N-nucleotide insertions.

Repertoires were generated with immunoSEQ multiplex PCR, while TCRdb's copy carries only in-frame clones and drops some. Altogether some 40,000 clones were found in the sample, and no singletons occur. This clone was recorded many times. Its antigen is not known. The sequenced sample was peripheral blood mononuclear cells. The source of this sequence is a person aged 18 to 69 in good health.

The covered CDR3 bases are TGTGCCAGCAGTCCTGGGGACATCTATGGC. Amino acids: CASSPGDIYG. The full CDR3 is CASSPGDIYGYTF. The rearrangement links TRBV28 to TRBJ1-2, with a tentative D call TRBD1 (6 bases). The DNA ends 3 residues before the CDR3 does, and the rest of the CDR3 is filled in from the germline J gene. The CDR3 spans 13 residues. Germline CDR1 and CDR2: MDHEN and SYDVKM. The germline V and J ends were trimmed by 5 bases and 4 bases, with 11 bases remaining between them.